This record looks at one TCR beta chain sequence and its context. Its antigen is unidentified. This specimen comes from a study of response to subunit inactivated influenza vaccine. TCRdb analysed the RT-PCR reads with MiXCR anew, one entry per CDR3 protein. The data contain about 650,000 distinct CDR3 sequences, 15% to 19% of them singletons. Study outcomes and limitations: Each seasonal flu vaccination may recruit only limited new T cells, authors suggested.

This CDR3 has 15 residues. J lost 4 bases, V lost 5 bases, and 7 bases had no gene match. Source: PBMCs from blood, taken 11 to 12 days after vaccination. This clonotype was sampled from a man aged 45-65 years who received an inactivated influenza vaccine. This chain links TRBV12-3 or TRBV12-4 with TRBJ1-5; the match to TRBD1 covers 8 bases. The DNA for the CDR3 is TGTGCCAGCAGTCCGCGGACAGGGCGTAATCAGCCCCAGCATTTT. Amino acid sequence: CASSPRTGRNQPQHF.